This TCR beta chain was profiled in a study of blood T cells in healthy people across ages. Sample-barcoded 5' priming and a J-beta primer mix drove a second PCR of about 6 to 12 cycles. TCRdb redid the calling of the 5' RACE reads with MiXCR, one entry per CDR3 protein. Of more than 900,000 distinct CDR3 sequences listed, around 27% were seen once; the top ten hold approximately 0.79%. There are a few counts of this clonotype. CDR1 is MNHEY, CDR2 SVGAGI, per germline. This CDR3 comprises 14 residues. Trimming left V 0 bases short and J 4 bases short, with 9 bases between. The same sample was also used in a study of T cells of mothers and their children.

This TCR was sampled from a girl aged 2 to 9 in good health. Material for sequencing was blood. The genes are TRBV6-5 and TRBJ2-5, with D hard to call. The CDR3 loop reads CASSYSNVGETQYF. The CDR3 bases are TGTGCCAGCAGTTACTCAAATGTAGGAGAGACCCAGTACTTC.